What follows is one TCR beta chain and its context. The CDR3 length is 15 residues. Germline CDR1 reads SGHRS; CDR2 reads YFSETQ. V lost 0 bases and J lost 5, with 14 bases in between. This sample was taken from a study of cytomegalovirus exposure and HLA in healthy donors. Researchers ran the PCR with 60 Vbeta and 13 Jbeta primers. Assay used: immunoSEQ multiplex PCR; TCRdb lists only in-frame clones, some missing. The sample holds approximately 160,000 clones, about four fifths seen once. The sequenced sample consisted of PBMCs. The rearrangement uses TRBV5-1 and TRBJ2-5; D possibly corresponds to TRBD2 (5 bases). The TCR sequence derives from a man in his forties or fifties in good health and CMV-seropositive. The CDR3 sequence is CASSLGLREGETQYF. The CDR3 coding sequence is TGCGCCAGCAGCTTGGGTCTGAGGGAAGGGGAGACCCAGTACTTC.